These T cell receptor beta chains were read from a single sample in a study of T cell responses to AZD1222 COVID-19 vaccine. Clones were read by immunoSEQ multiplex PCR, and TCRdb kept only the in-frame ones, dropping some. Among fewer than 120,000 clones listed, just under 95% were seen once. The specimen was peripheral blood, collected on day 0 of AZD1222 vaccination. These receptors all stem from an adult in good health. Both conserved end residues are part of each CDR3. Each record gives: J gene, V gene, D gene, CDR3 protein, CDR3 DNA. D genes are given only for firm matches.

j_call: TRBJ1-3
v_call: TRBV3-1/TRBV3-2
d_call: -
cdr3_aa: CASSQEGGPGNTIYF
cdr3_nt: TGTGCCAGCAGCCAAGAGGGGGGGCCTGGAAACACCATATATTTT

j_call: TRBJ1-2
v_call: TRBV6-5
d_call: -
cdr3_aa: CASRTGQGLDYGYTF
cdr3_nt: TGTGCCAGCAGAACGGGGCAGGGTTTAGACTATGGCTACACCTTC

j_call: TRBJ1-6
v_call: TRBV3-1/TRBV3-2
d_call: -
cdr3_aa: CASSQGHLNSPLHF
cdr3_nt: TGTGCCAGCAGCCAAGGGCACTTGAATTCACCCCTCCACTTT

j_call: TRBJ1-5
v_call: TRBV19
d_call: -
cdr3_aa: CASRNREMYQPQHF
cdr3_nt: TGTGCCAGTAGAAACAGGGAAATGTATCAGCCCCAGCATTTT

j_call: TRBJ1-1
v_call: TRBV7-9
d_call: TRBD1
cdr3_aa: CASSADGYRGSGNTEAFF
cdr3_nt: TGTGCCAGCAGCGCAGACGGCTACAGGGGTAGTGGGAACACTGAAGCTTTCTTT

j_call: TRBJ1-2
v_call: TRBV6-5
d_call: TRBD1
cdr3_aa: CASRDRGTNYGYTF
cdr3_nt: TGTGCCAGCAGGGACAGGGGGACTAACTATGGCTACACCTTC

j_call: TRBJ2-3
v_call: TRBV11-2
d_call: TRBD1
cdr3_aa: CASSLTGYLVDTQYF
cdr3_nt: TGTGCCAGCAGCTTGACAGGGTATTTAGTAGATACGCAGTATTTT

j_call: TRBJ2-7
v_call: TRBV12-3/TRBV12-4
d_call: -
cdr3_aa: CASSWDGYYEQYF
cdr3_nt: TGTGCCAGCAGTTGGGACGGATACTACGAGCAGTACTTC

j_call: TRBJ2-7
v_call: TRBV5-5
d_call: -
cdr3_aa: CASSFSGFAYEQYF
cdr3_nt: TGTGCCAGCAGCTTCTCGGGATTCGCCTACGAGCAGTACTTC

j_call: TRBJ2-3
v_call: TRBV28
d_call: -
cdr3_aa: CASSLTGATASTDTQYF
cdr3_nt: TGTGCCAGCAGTTTAACAGGTGCGACCGCTAGCACAGATACGCAGTATTTT

j_call: TRBJ2-5
v_call: TRBV28
d_call: -
cdr3_aa: CASSPPRWEDQYF
cdr3_nt: TGTGCCAGCAGTCCGCCGAGATGGGAGGACCAGTACTTC

j_call: TRBJ1-6
v_call: TRBV5-1
d_call: TRBD1
cdr3_aa: CASSLTGDWSYNSPLHF
cdr3_nt: TGCGCCAGCAGTCTTACAGGGGACTGGTCCTATAATTCACCCCTCCACTTT

j_call: TRBJ2-1
v_call: TRBV28
d_call: TRBD2
cdr3_aa: CARGAGGHHEQFF
cdr3_nt: TGTGCCCGCGGGGCGGGGGGGCATCATGAGCAGTTCTTC

j_call: TRBJ2-5
v_call: TRBV2
d_call: TRBD1
cdr3_aa: CASSDPDRATETQYF
cdr3_nt: TGTGCCAGCAGTGACCCGGACAGGGCCACGGAGACCCAGTACTTC

j_call: TRBJ1-3
v_call: TRBV6-5
d_call: -
cdr3_aa: CASSYSVVASGNTIYF
cdr3_nt: TGTGCCAGCAGTTACTCAGTGGTGGCTAGTGGAAACACCATATATTTT

j_call: TRBJ1-5
v_call: TRBV16
d_call: -
cdr3_aa: CASSQSDVNSNQPQHF
cdr3_nt: TGTGCCAGCAGCCAATCAGATGTCAATAGCAATCAGCCCCAGCATTTT

j_call: TRBJ2-1
v_call: TRBV6-4
d_call: TRBD2
cdr3_aa: CASSEMTSGLYNEQFF
cdr3_nt: TGTGCCAGCAGTGAGATGACTAGCGGCCTCTACAATGAGCAGTTCTTC

j_call: TRBJ2-7
v_call: TRBV25-1
d_call: TRBD1
cdr3_aa: CASSDGTVSWGEQYF
cdr3_nt: TGTGCCAGCAGTGACGGGACAGTTTCGTGGGGCGAGCAGTACTTC

j_call: TRBJ1-2
v_call: TRBV6-1
d_call: TRBD1
cdr3_aa: CASSDMDRIYGYTF
cdr3_nt: TGTGCCAGCAGTGACATGGACAGGATATATGGCTACACCTTC

j_call: TRBJ1-5
v_call: TRBV5-4
d_call: -
cdr3_aa: CAMMNGGDNQPQHF
cdr3_nt: TGTGCCATGATGAACGGGGGGGACAATCAGCCCCAGCATTTT

j_call: TRBJ2-3
v_call: TRBV2
d_call: -
cdr3_aa: CASNPLEAETDTQYF
cdr3_nt: TGTGCCAGCAACCCACTTGAGGCAGAGACAGATACGCAGTATTTT

j_call: TRBJ2-3
v_call: TRBV5-1
d_call: -
cdr3_aa: CASSLAGGDTQYF
cdr3_nt: TGCGCCAGCAGCTTGGCAGGAGGAGATACGCAGTATTTT

j_call: TRBJ1-2
v_call: TRBV6-5
d_call: -
cdr3_aa: CASRRGGNYGYTF
cdr3_nt: TGTGCCAGTAGGAGGGGAGGGAACTATGGCTACACCTTC

j_call: TRBJ1-4
v_call: TRBV5-1
d_call: TRBD1
cdr3_aa: CASSSTPTGTNEKLFF
cdr3_nt: TGCGCCAGCAGCTCTACACCGACAGGGACTAATGAAAAACTGTTTTTT

j_call: TRBJ2-3
v_call: TRBV19
d_call: -
cdr3_aa: CASRPSGSGDTQYF
cdr3_nt: TGTGCCAGTAGGCCCTCTGGCAGCGGGGATACGCAGTATTTT

j_call: TRBJ1-3
v_call: TRBV10-3
d_call: -
cdr3_aa: CAISAGVSGNTIYF
cdr3_nt: TGTGCCATCAGTGCGGGCGTCTCTGGAAACACCATATATTTT

j_call: TRBJ2-1
v_call: TRBV9
d_call: TRBD2
cdr3_aa: CASSVVSGAGEQFF
cdr3_nt: TGTGCCAGCAGCGTAGTTAGCGGGGCTGGTGAGCAGTTCTTC

j_call: TRBJ2-3
v_call: TRBV11-2
d_call: -
cdr3_aa: CASSLRGFTDTQYF
cdr3_nt: TGTGCCAGCAGCTTACGCGGCTTCACAGATACGCAGTATTTT

j_call: TRBJ1-1
v_call: TRBV3-1/TRBV3-2
d_call: -
cdr3_aa: CASTLGGHMNTEAFF
cdr3_nt: TGTGCCAGCACCCTAGGGGGGCACATGAACACTGAAGCTTTCTTT

j_call: TRBJ1-2
v_call: TRBV11-3
d_call: -
cdr3_aa: CASSLDFTGGYTF
cdr3_nt: TGTGCCAGCAGCTTAGATTTCACAGGTGGCTACACCTTC

j_call: TRBJ2-7
v_call: TRBV5-1
d_call: -
cdr3_aa: CASSPDSGHFYEQYF
cdr3_nt: TGCGCCAGCAGCCCGGACAGCGGACACTTCTACGAGCAGTACTTC

j_call: TRBJ2-3
v_call: TRBV19
d_call: -
cdr3_aa: CASSIGRVDPSTDTQYF
cdr3_nt: TGTGCCAGTAGTATTGGGCGGGTAGACCCTAGCACAGATACGCAGTATTTT

j_call: TRBJ1-4
v_call: TRBV10-3
d_call: -
cdr3_aa: CAISRDHEKLFF
cdr3_nt: TGTGCCATCAGTCGGGACCATGAAAAACTGTTTTTT

j_call: TRBJ2-7
v_call: TRBV27
d_call: -
cdr3_aa: CASSSGAYEQYF
cdr3_nt: TGTGCCAGCAGCTCCGGGGCCTACGAGCAGTACTTC